This TCR beta chain derives from a study of cytomegalovirus exposure and HLA in healthy donors. Notes on the study in general: The study labeled approximately 150 TCR beta chains cytomegalovirus-associated.

Comment on this clone: No antigen is known for it.

Germline values: CDR1 SNHLY, CDR2 FYNNEI. The CDR3 covers 16 residues. V lost 2 bases to trimming and J lost 0 bases, with 11 bases between them. Profiling relied on immunoSEQ multiplex PCR, and the TCRdb table lists in-frame clones only, not all of them. Among about 150,000 clones, around 84% were seen once, and the ten largest hold roughly 1.9%. Sequencing was done on a sample of PBMCs. This TCR was sampled from a human donor in good health. The chain couples TRBV2 to TRBJ2-1; TRBD2 is a possible D gene (5 bases). Here the CDR3 DNA reads TGTGCCAGCAGTGAAAGGACTGCCAGCTCCTACAATGAGCAGTTCTTC. Protein product: CASSERTASSYNEQFF. Supplemented by reference TRBV2 and TRBJ2-1, the full variable domain reads EPEVTQTPSHQVTQMGQEVILRCVPISNHLYFYWYRQILGQKVEFLVSFYNNEISEKSEIFDDQFSVERPDGSNFTLKIRSTKLEDSAMYFCASSERTASSYNEQFFGPGTRLTVL.